This T cell receptor (beta chain) was identified in a study of T-cell reconstitution after alpha-beta-depleted transplantation in children. This clonotype was seen repeatedly, ten times or more. This CDR3 has 18 residues. In germline, CDR1 is ENHRY, CDR2 SYGVKD. V was cut by 0 bases and J by 2 bases, with 16 bases left in between. This sample's TCRbeta library carried unique molecular identifier barcodes. MiXCR, run by TCRdb on the PCR reads, gives a single entry per CDR3 protein. The data hold hundreds of thousands of distinct CDR3 sequences, with roughly 13% observed a single time. Sample: PBMCs, taken before TCRalphabeta/CD19-depleted stem cell transplant. V and J are TRBV10-3 and TRBJ2-2, with D maybe TRBD2 (6 bases). The origin of this receptor is a girl aged 2-10 years with congenital amegakaryocytic thrombocytopenia, due to receive a stem cell transplant. The CDR3 region has the DNA TGTGCCATCAGTGAGTCGAAGACTAGGTCGGGTAACACCGGGGAGCTGTTTTTT. This translates into CAISESKTRSGNTGELFF.